This entry lists 4 T cell receptor beta chains sequenced from one sample in a study of cytomegalovirus exposure and HLA in healthy donors. The PCR ran on 60 Vbeta and 13 Jbeta primers. Assay: immunoSEQ multiplex PCR; the TCRdb copy retains only in-frame clones and omits some. This table has roughly 72,000 clones, around 74% appearing once. Sequenced material: PBMCs. The receptors shown here come from a human donor in good health.

The count of this clone is one. The gene calls are TRBV29-1 and TRBJ2-7, with TRBD1 identical over 10 bases. Germline values: CDR1 SQVTM, CDR2 ANQGSEA. J gave up 5 bases and V 0 bases, and 7 bases lay outside the gene matches. The CDR3 totals 15 residues. CDR3 loop: CSVEDRRTGGNEQYF. CDR3 nucleotides: TGCAGCGTTGAAGATCGCAGGACAGGGGGGAACGAGCAGTACTTC.

The V gene is TRBV7-6, the J gene TRBJ2-1, with 8 nucleotides matching TRBD1. CDR3 length: 15 amino acids. After removal of 5 bases from V and 3 bases from J, the junction contained 6 bases not matched to a gene. CDR1 is SGHVS, CDR2 FNYEAQ, per germline. The CDR3 nucleotides read TGTGCCAGCAGCGCCCGGACAGGGAACTACAATGAGCAGTTCTTC. It yields the protein CASSARTGNYNEQFF. Drawing the rest from reference TRBV7-6 and TRBJ2-1, the complete variable domain is GAGVSQSPRYKVTKRGQDVALRCDPISGHVSLYWYRQALGQGPEFLTYFNYEAQQDKSGLPNDRFSAERPEGSISTLTIQRTEQRDSAMYRCASSARTGNYNEQFFGPGTRLTVL.

The chain joins TRBV12-5 to TRBJ1-2; perhaps TRBD1 as D (5 bases). V shed 5 bases and J shed 4 bases, with 14 bases lying between them. The CDR3 spans 14 residues. Germline V gene data show CDR1 as LGHNT and CDR2 as FRNRAP. In DNA form, the CDR3 reads TGTGCTAGTGGTCCTCCGGGACTGTTCTATGGCTACACCTTC. Translated: CASGPPGLFYGYTF.

This clone was recorded a few times. The rearrangement uses TRBV6-6 and TRBJ2-7; maybe TRBD1 (6 bases). The V gene's germline CDR1 is MNHNY and CDR2 SVGAGI (reference sequence). This CDR3 is 15 amino acids long. The V gene lost 0 bases and the J gene lost 0 bases, with 9 bases spanning the gap. The CDR3 here is CASSYSEDSSYEQYF. The CDR3 DNA reads as TGTGCCAGCAGTTACTCGGAGGACAGCTCCTACGAGCAGTACTTC.